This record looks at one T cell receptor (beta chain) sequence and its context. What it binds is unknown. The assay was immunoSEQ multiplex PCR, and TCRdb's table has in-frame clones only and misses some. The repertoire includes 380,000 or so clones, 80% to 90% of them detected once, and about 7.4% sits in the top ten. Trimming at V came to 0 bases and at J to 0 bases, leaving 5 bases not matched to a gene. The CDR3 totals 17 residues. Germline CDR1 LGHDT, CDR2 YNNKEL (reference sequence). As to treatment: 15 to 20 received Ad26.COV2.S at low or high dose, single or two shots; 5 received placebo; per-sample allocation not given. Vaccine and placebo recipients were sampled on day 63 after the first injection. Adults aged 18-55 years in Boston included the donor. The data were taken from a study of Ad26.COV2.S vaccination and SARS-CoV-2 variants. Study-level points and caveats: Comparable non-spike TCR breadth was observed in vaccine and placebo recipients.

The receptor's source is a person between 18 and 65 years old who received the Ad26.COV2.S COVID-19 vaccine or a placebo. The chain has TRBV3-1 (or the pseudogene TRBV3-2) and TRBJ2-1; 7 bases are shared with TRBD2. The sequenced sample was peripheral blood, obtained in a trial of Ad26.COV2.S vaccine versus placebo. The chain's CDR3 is CASSQEGRGSSYNEQFF. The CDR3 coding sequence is TGTGCCAGCAGCCAAGAGGGGCGGGGGAGCTCCTACAATGAGCAGTTCTTC.